A single T cell receptor beta chain is shown here with its context. Its cognate antigen is unknown. The sample originates from a study of cytomegalovirus exposure and HLA in healthy donors. Study-level findings and limits: TCR beta sequences numbering over 15,000 were associated with HLA alleles at 0.05 false discovery rate in a later analysis. Being productive about 87% or about 30% of the time was typical of most TCR beta V segments in an earlier analysis.

The CDR3 loop spans 14 amino acids. V was cut by 5 bases and J by 1 base, with 11 bases left in between. Per germline, CDR1 SGHAT and CDR2 FQNNGV. 60 Vbeta and 13 Jbeta primers were used in PCR. This table comes from immunoSEQ multiplex PCR, and its TCRdb copy is limited to in-frame clones, with some not included. Among about 200,000 clones, 65% to 80% were seen once, and the ten largest hold roughly a sixth. The chain recombines TRBV11-2 with TRBJ2-5; D is uncertain. Sample: PBMCs. The sequence came from a man between 40 and 49 years old in good health and CMV-seronegative. For the CDR3, the DNA is TGTGCCAGCAGCCCAATCAACTCCCAAGAGACCCAGTACTTC. It yields the protein CASSPINSQETQYF.